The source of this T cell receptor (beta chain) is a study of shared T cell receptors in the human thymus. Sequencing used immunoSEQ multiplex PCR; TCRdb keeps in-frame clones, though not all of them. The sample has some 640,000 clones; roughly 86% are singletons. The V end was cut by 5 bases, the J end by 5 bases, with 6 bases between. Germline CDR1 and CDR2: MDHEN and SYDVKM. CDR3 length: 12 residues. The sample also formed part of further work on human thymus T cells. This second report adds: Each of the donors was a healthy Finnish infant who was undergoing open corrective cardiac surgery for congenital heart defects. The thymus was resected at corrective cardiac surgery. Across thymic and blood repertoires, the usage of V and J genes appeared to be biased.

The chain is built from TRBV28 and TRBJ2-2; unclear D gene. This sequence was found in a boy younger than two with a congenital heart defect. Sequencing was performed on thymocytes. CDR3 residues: CASSVLTGELFF. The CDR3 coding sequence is TGTGCCAGCAGTGTACTAACCGGGGAGCTGTTTTTT.